What follows are 11 T cell receptor beta chains derived from one specimen sequenced in a study of blood T cell repertoires in COVID-19. Clones were read by immunoSEQ multiplex PCR, and TCRdb kept only the in-frame ones, dropping some. This table holds about 370,000 clones, 80% to 90% found once. Sequencing used peripheral blood. The receptors originated from a woman in her twenties or thirties with COVID-19, enrolled during active disease.

The chain links TRBV6-2 or TRBV6-3 to TRBJ2-1; no clear D. Germline V gene data show CDR1 as MNHEY and CDR2 as SVGEGT. The V and J ends lost 5 bases and 6 bases respectively, with 11 bases between them. The CDR3 covers 13 residues. The CDR3 nucleotides read TGTGCCAGCAGTCCGCAGGTAATCAATGAGCAGTTCTTC. As protein: CASSPQVINEQFF.

The chain combines TRBV10-3 with TRBJ2-1, with TRBD2 matching over 12 bases. The CDR3 length is 16 residues. Germline CDR1 is ENHRY and CDR2 is SYGVKD. The J segment lost 3 bases and the V segment lost 3 bases, leaving 3 bases of the junction unmatched. The CDR3 protein is CAISETSGRHYNEQFF. In DNA form, the CDR3 reads TGTGCCATCAGTGAAACTAGCGGGAGGCACTACAATGAGCAGTTCTTC.

This chain joins TRBV4-1 and TRBJ2-1; no firm D call. Looked up from germline, CDR1 is MGHRA and CDR2 is YSYEKL. V gave up 0 bases and J gave up 7 bases, with 7 bases separating them. This CDR3 contains 13 residues. This CDR3 reads CASSQDLANEQFF. DNA of the CDR3: TGCGCCAGCAGCCAAGATTTGGCAAATGAGCAGTTCTTC.

This clone was observed once. This sequence joins TRBV7-9 and TRBJ1-1; 9 nucleotides align to TRBD1. Per the germline V gene, CDR1 is SEHNR and CDR2 is FQNEAQ (reference sequence). The CDR3 has 15 amino acids. V shed 6 bases, J shed 5 bases, and the junction held 10 bases outside the gene matches. CDR3 sequence (DNA): TGTGCCAGCAGGGACCGGGACAGGGTTGGGACTGAAGCTTTCTTT. This translates into CASRDRDRVGTEAFF.

V usage is TRBV5-1 and J usage is TRBJ2-7; the D gene is possibly TRBD1 (5 bases). V shed 2 bases and J shed 4 bases, with 19 bases lying between them. Germline V CDR1 and CDR2: SGHRS, YFSETQ. There are 16 residues in the CDR3. The CDR3 here is CASSFAPGQGEYEQYF. Written as DNA, the CDR3 is TGCGCCAGCAGCTTCGCACCCGGCCAGGGCGAATACGAGCAGTACTTC.

The V gene is TRBV6-1, the J gene TRBJ1-5; D is ambiguous. CDR3 length: 12 residues. The V end lost 3 bases, the J end lost 8 bases, and 8 bases lay between the germline ends. Germline V gene lookup returns CDR1 MNHNS and CDR2 SASEGT. As DNA, the CDR3 is TGTGCCAGCAGTGACCTGGCAGAGCCCCAGCATTTT. It translates to CASSDLAEPQHF.

V usage is TRBV28 and J usage is TRBJ2-3; tentative D call: TRBD1 (6 bases). Germline CDR1 is MDHEN and CDR2 is SYDVKM. The CDR3 length is 16 residues. The V and J ends lost 3 bases and 0 bases respectively, with 13 bases between them. The CDR3 DNA is TGTGCCAGCAGTTTGTCCGGGACATACAGCACAGATACGCAGTATTTT. It yields the protein CASSLSGTYSTDTQYF.

The CDR3 DNA follows: TGTGCCTGGAGTACGCCGCCGGGACAGTCCTACGAGCAGTACTTC. This translates into CAWSTPPGQSYEQYF. The rearrangement joins TRBV30 to TRBJ2-7, with 7 bases that match TRBD1. V shed 2 bases and J 1 base; nucleotides not matched to a gene: 8. Per germline, CDR1 GTSNPN and CDR2 SVGIG (reference sequence). The CDR3 contains 15 residues.

V is TRBV7-9 and J is TRBJ1-4; 7 nucleotides align to TRBD1. The V gene's germline CDR1 is SEHNR and CDR2 FQNEAQ (reference sequence). The length of the CDR3 is 14 residues. V lost 5 bases, J lost 5 bases, and 5 bases stayed unmatched. The CDR3, as DNA: TGTGCCAGCAGCCCGACAGGGCCCAATGAAAAACTGTTTTTT. Translating it yields CASSPTGPNEKLFF.

The chain recombines TRBV2 with TRBJ1-1; a weak D match, TRBD1 (5 bases). Germline V gene data show CDR1 as SNHLY and CDR2 as FYNNEI. V dropped 10 bases and J dropped 4 bases, with 19 bases sitting between them. The CDR3 totals 14 residues. The CDR3 region has the DNA TGTGCCAACTCACGGGGGACGGGCATCACTGAAGCTTTCTTT. Translating it yields CANSRGTGITEAFF.

V gene TRBV24-1 combines with J gene TRBJ1-1, with a weak D call TRBD1 (5 bases). V was pared by 4 bases and J by 3 bases, with 8 bases between. This CDR3 has 13 amino acids. Germline CDR1 KGHDR, CDR2 SFDVKD. CDR3 coding DNA: TGTGCCACCAGTGACCAGGGTTACACTGAAGCTTTCTTT. Its protein is CATSDQGYTEAFF.